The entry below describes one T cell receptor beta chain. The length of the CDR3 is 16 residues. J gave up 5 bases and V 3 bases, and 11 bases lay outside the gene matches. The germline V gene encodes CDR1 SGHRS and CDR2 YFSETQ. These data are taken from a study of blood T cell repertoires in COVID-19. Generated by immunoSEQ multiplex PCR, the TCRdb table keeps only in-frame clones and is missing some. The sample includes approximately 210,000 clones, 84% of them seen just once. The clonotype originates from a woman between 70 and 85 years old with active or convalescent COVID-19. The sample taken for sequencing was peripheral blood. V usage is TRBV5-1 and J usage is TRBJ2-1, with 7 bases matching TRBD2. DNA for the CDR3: TGCGCCAGCAGCTCCGTCAGCGGGGTGGGGAACAATGAGCAGTTCTTC. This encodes CASSSVSGVGNNEQFF.